The clone carrying this T cell receptor (beta chain) was counted only a few times. This specimen comes from a study of CD8+ T cells in alopecia areata. Investigators isolated RNA and reverse transcribed it into cDNA to act as the sequencing template. Clones were read by immunoSEQ multiplex PCR, and TCRdb kept only the in-frame ones, dropping some. This sample carries about 200,000 clones, more than 55% of them seen once, and the ten largest clones take roughly 5%. CDR3 length: 13 amino acids. V shed 10 bases, J shed 5 bases, and the junction held 8 bases outside the gene matches. CDR1 and CDR2 (germline): MNHNY, SVGAGI (reference sequence).

The V call is TRBV6-6, the J call TRBJ2-5; 9 nucleotides align to TRBD2. The receptor was derived from a human donor in good health. The source material was CD8+ T cells sorted from blood. The CDR3 loop reads CATMIAGAETQYF. CDR3 nucleotides: TGTGCCACGATGATAGCGGGAGCGGAGACCCAGTACTTC.